This TCR beta chain was obtained from a study of vaccination and CD4 T cells after COVID-19. Germline values: CDR1 LNHNV, CDR2 YYDKDF (reference sequence). The CDR3 covers 17 residues. V shed 0 bases and J shed 1 base, with 15 bases lying between them. As to this clonotype: Antigen unknown.

Treatment denoted: approximately nine-day PBMC culture with coronavirus spike peptide pools or control peptides (ViraFEST assay). Sequencing of cultured CD4+ T cell DNA used the Oncomine TCR Beta short-read assay. One entry per CDR3 protein results from TCRdb running MiXCR on the PCR reads. The profile shows some 11,000 distinct CDR3 sequences, around 77% of them singletons. V usage is TRBV15 and J usage is TRBJ1-1; D not resolved. The specimen was CD4+ T cells from blood, cultured in vitro. The sequence came from a human donor who had recovered from COVID-19. The DNA for the CDR3 is TGTGCCACCAGCAGAGATCGTCTGGGAGAGGGGAACACTGAAGCTTTCTTT. Protein: CATSRDRLGEGNTEAFF.